The clone carrying this TCR beta chain was seen only a few times. As yet, its antigen is unknown. The PCR contained 60 Vbeta and 13 Jbeta primers. Repertoires were generated with immunoSEQ multiplex PCR, while TCRdb's copy carries only in-frame clones and drops some. This table holds some 120,000 clones, approximately 9.4% found once. The CDR3 loop spans 15 amino acids. The V and J ends lost 3 bases and 1 base respectively, with 9 bases between them. Germline lookup yields CDR1 MDHEN and CDR2 SYDVKM. These data are taken from a study of cytomegalovirus exposure and HLA in healthy donors. Study results and caveats: In vitro testing confirmed a few CMV-associated chains as specific for CMV antigens. Prior analysis indicated that the majority of TCR beta V segments exhibited productivity approximately 87% or approximately 30% of the time.

This clonotype originated in a man between 25 and 39 years old in good health and CMV-seronegative. Sequencing was done on a sample of PBMCs. The V and J genes are TRBV28 and TRBJ2-2; D unclear. The DNA for the CDR3 is TGTGCCAGCAGTTTCGTCCGCGGGAACACCGGGGAGCTGTTTTTT. Translated, it gives CASSFVRGNTGELFF.